This passage covers 24 T cell receptor beta chains from one sample sequenced in a study of cytomegalovirus exposure and HLA in healthy donors. In the PCR, 60 Vbeta and 13 Jbeta primers were used. Sequencing was performed with immunoSEQ multiplex PCR; in TCRdb, only in-frame clones are kept and a portion is missing. Of roughly 160,000 clones listed, around 80% are singletons. Sequences were obtained from PBMCs. Receptor source: a man aged 40-49 years in good health and CMV-seronegative.

The gene calls are TRBV5-4 and TRBJ1-2; D not resolved. Trimming stripped 3 bases from V and 8 bases from J, with 8 bases between. The CDR3 consists of 11 residues. Germline V CDR1 and CDR2: SGHNT, YYREEE (reference sequence). CDR3 protein: CASSSSGGYTF. The CDR3 coding sequence is TGTGCCAGCAGCTCTTCCGGGGGCTACACCTTC.

V usage is TRBV5-1 and J usage is TRBJ2-2; the match to TRBD2 covers 9 bases. This CDR3 contains 15 residues. V shed 4 bases, J shed 6 bases, and the junction held 7 bases outside the gene matches. CDR1 is SGHRS, CDR2 YFSETQ, per germline. The CDR3 loop reads CASSGTSGRSGELFF. Here the CDR3 DNA reads TGCGCCAGCAGCGGAACTAGCGGGCGGTCCGGGGAGCTGTTTTTT.

The CDR3 protein is CASSSDSAYEQYF. The CDR3 region has the DNA TGTGCCAGCAGCTCGGACAGTGCCTACGAGCAGTACTTC. The V and J genes are TRBV7-9 and TRBJ2-7; D may be TRBD1 (6 bases). CDR3 length: 13 amino acids. Trimming left V 4 bases short and J 2 bases short, with 9 bases between. Looked up from germline, CDR1 is SEHNR and CDR2 is FQNEAQ (reference sequence).

J is TRBJ2-5 and V is TRBV29-1; no reliable D call. The J call may be wrong; the DNA end is better matched by TRBJ2-7. There are 12 residues in the CDR3. From germline, CDR1 is SQVTM and CDR2 ANQGSEA. The CDR3 DNA sequence: TGCAGCGTTGGAGGATCTCGTCACGAGCAGTACTTC. It yields the protein CSVGGSRHEQYF.

J is TRBJ1-2 and V is TRBV7-3, with D hard to call. Germline CDR1 SGHTA, CDR2 FQGTGA. V was trimmed by 1 base and J by 8 bases, leaving 11 bases between them. The CDR3 covers 13 residues. CDR3 DNA: TGTGCCAGCAGCTTAAGCCCTAGAGAAGGCTACACCTTC. Translated: CASSLSPREGYTF. Drawing the rest from reference TRBV7-3 and TRBJ1-2, the complete variable domain is GAGVSQTPSNKVTEKGKYVELRCDPISGHTALYWYRQSLGQGPEFLIYFQGTGAADDSGLPNDRFFAVRPEGSVSTLKIQRTERGDSAVYLCASSLSPREGYTFGSGTRLTVV.

The chain has TRBV2 and TRBJ1-2, with TRBD1 matching 9 bases. Germline-derived CDR1 and CDR2 are SNHLY and FYNNEI. The CDR3 length is 14 residues. V lost 5 bases, J lost 3 bases, and 4 bases stayed unmatched. CDR3 protein: CASSTGGQDYGYTF. The CDR3 DNA is TGTGCCAGCAGTACAGGGGGCCAGGACTATGGCTACACCTTC.

The CDR3 loop reads CASSPGKRNEQFF. The CDR3, as DNA: TGTGCCAGCAGCCCCGGGAAGAGGAATGAGCAGTTCTTC. The chain uses TRBV11-2 and TRBJ2-1, with a weak D call TRBD2 (5 bases). The germline V and J ends were trimmed by 5 bases and 7 bases, with 12 bases remaining between them. Germline V gene lookup returns CDR1 SGHAT and CDR2 FQNNGV. The CDR3 runs 13 residues.

The genes are TRBV10-2 and TRBJ2-1; TRBD2 matches 12 bases. This CDR3 is 13 amino acids long. The germline gives CDR1 WSHSY, CDR2 SAAADI. The V gene end was trimmed by 7 bases and the J gene end by 7 bases; junction bases not matched to a gene: 2. CDR3 in amino acids: CASNLAGGNEQFF. CDR3 nucleotide sequence: TGCGCCAGCAACCTAGCGGGGGGGAATGAGCAGTTCTTC.

The J gene is TRBJ1-4, the V gene TRBV5-5; possibly TRBD1 for D (6 bases). There are 19 residues in the CDR3. V dropped 1 base and J dropped 0 bases, with 19 bases sitting between them. Germline-derived CDR1 and CDR2 are SGHKS and YYEKEE (reference sequence). CDR3 amino acids: CASSLSGGHRVSTNEKLFF. The DNA for the CDR3 is TGTGCCAGCAGCTTGAGTGGTGGCCACAGGGTGTCAACTAATGAAAAACTGTTTTTT.

The CDR3 DNA is TGTGCCAGCAGTCAGGGTACAGATACGCAGTATTTT. This codes for CASSQGTDTQYF. The chain recombines TRBV6-7 with TRBJ2-3; a possible D gene is TRBD1 (5 bases). TRBV6-7 is classed as an ORF, of uncertain function. V lost 5 bases, J lost 3 bases, and 6 bases lay in between. The CDR3 covers 12 residues.

The rearrangement joins TRBV7-3 to TRBJ2-7; TRBD1 is a possible D gene (8 bases). This CDR3 is 15 amino acids long. CDR1 and CDR2 (germline): SGHTA, FQGTGA. Trimming removed 1 base at V and 2 bases at J, with 12 bases between. The CDR3 loop is CASSLRGGQAYEQYF. CDR3 DNA: TGTGCCAGCAGCTTAAGGGGGGGACAGGCCTACGAGCAGTACTTC. Drawing the rest from reference TRBV7-3 and TRBJ2-7, the complete variable domain is GAGVSQTPSNKVTEKGKYVELRCDPISGHTALYWYRQSLGQGPEFLIYFQGTGAADDSGLPNDRFFAVRPEGSVSTLKIQRTERGDSAVYLCASSLRGGQAYEQYFGPGTRLTVT.

This sequence joins TRBV10-2 and TRBJ2-5; D gene uncertain. The J call may be mistaken, given a closer DNA end match to TRBJ2-7. CDR3 size: 13 residues. Germline CDR1 reads WSHSY; CDR2 reads SAAADI. The CDR3, as DNA: TGCGCCAGCAGTGGTTCAAGCTCCTACGAGCAGTACTTC. Translating gives CASSGSSSYEQYF.

The chain employs TRBV5-1 and TRBJ1-1, with 7 bases identical to TRBD1. J gave up 0 bases and V 4 bases, and 6 bases lay outside the gene matches. CDR1 and CDR2 from the germline V gene are SGHRS and YFSETQ. There are 15 residues in the CDR3. Here the CDR3 DNA reads TGCGCCAGCAGCAGCCAACAGGGGATGAACACTGAAGCTTTCTTT. As protein: CASSSQQGMNTEAFF.

This clone was seen a single time. This chain links TRBV4-2 with TRBJ2-6, with D possibly matching TRBD1 (5 bases). Trimming took 0 bases from V and 0 from J, leaving 9 bases between them. From germline, CDR1 is LGHNA and CDR2 YNFKEQ. This CDR3 comprises 17 residues. For the CDR3, the DNA is TGTGCCAGCAGCCAAGATGGACAAAACTCTGGGGCCAACGTCCTGACTTTC. Amino acid sequence: CASSQDGQNSGANVLTF.

The genes are TRBV7-9 and TRBJ2-7; the D gene is possibly TRBD2 (5 bases). The CDR3 extends over 14 amino acids. V lost 1 base and J 3 bases, leaving 10 bases between the germline ends. Looked up from germline, CDR1 is SEHNR and CDR2 is FQNEAQ (reference sequence). The CDR3 nucleotides are TGTGCCAGCAGCTTAGGTGGCGGGTACTACGAGCAGTACTTC. Protein product: CASSLGGGYYEQYF.

This chain uses TRBV7-9 with TRBJ2-7; D perhaps matches TRBD2 (5 bases). Germline V gives CDR1 SEHNR, CDR2 FQNEAQ (reference sequence). This CDR3 comprises 15 residues. V lost 4 bases and J 0 bases, leaving 13 bases between the germline ends. The DNA for the CDR3 is TGTGCCAGCAGCTCCCGGGATTCCTTCTCCTACGAGCAGTACTTC. It encodes CASSSRDSFSYEQYF.

The rearrangement links TRBV28 to TRBJ2-7, with a weak D call TRBD1 (5 bases). The CDR3 covers 11 residues. Germline V gene lookup returns CDR1 MDHEN and CDR2 SYDVKM. V was cut by 3 bases and J by 7 bases, with 7 bases left in between. The CDR3 reads CASSLPGEQYF. As DNA, the CDR3 is TGTGCCAGCAGTTTGCCAGGGGAGCAGTACTTC.

About this clone: The CDR3 ends on some other residue instead of the conserved phenylalanine or tryptophan, so this is likely a read error. The chain has TRBV29-1 and TRBJ2-3, with 11 nucleotides matching TRBD2. CDR3 length: 15 residues. J gave up 0 bases and V 7 bases, and 6 bases lay outside the gene matches. The germline V gene has CDR1 SQVTM and CDR2 ANQGSEA. The chain's CDR3 is CSARTSGGSTDTQYL. DNA for the CDR3: TGCAGCGCCCGTACTAGCGGGGGAAGCACAGATACGCAGTATCTT.

This clone is a singleton in its sample. Other DNA sequences within the sample encode an identical CDR3. The chain combines TRBV27 with TRBJ1-2; D not resolved. Trimming took off 3 bases at V and 8 bases at J, with 19 bases between the two ends. The CDR3 sequence is 15 residues long. Germline-derived CDR1 and CDR2 are MNHEY and SMNVEV (reference sequence). CDR3 bases: TGTGCCAGCAGTTTCGTCGGCGGGGATGCTTGGGGCTACACCTTC. It specifies CASSFVGGDAWGYTF.

The chain carries TRBV6-5 and TRBJ2-4; the D is unclear. Trimming took off 0 bases at V and 0 bases at J, with 9 bases between the two ends. The CDR3 sequence is 16 residues long. Germline CDR1 MNHEY, CDR2 SVGAGI. CDR3 loop: CASSYSQALAKNIQYF. Here the CDR3 DNA reads TGTGCCAGCAGTTACTCGCAAGCGCTAGCCAAAAACATTCAGTACTTC.

The chain couples TRBV30 to TRBJ2-1; 9 bases agree with TRBD2. The CDR3 consists of 11 residues. Trimming took 5 bases from V and 9 from J; bases not matched to a gene: 2. Germline loops: CDR1 GTSNPN, CDR2 SVGIG (reference sequence). This CDR3 reads CAWGLALEQFF. The CDR3, as DNA: TGTGCCTGGGGACTAGCGCTTGAGCAGTTCTTC.

V gene TRBV19 combines with J gene TRBJ1-4, with 7 nucleotides matching TRBD1. From germline, CDR1 is LNHDA and CDR2 SQIVND (reference sequence). There are 16 residues in the CDR3. The V and J ends lost 6 bases and 0 bases, in that order; junction bases with no gene match: 7. This chain's CDR3 is CASRQQGSATNEKLFF. CDR3 sequence (DNA): TGTGCCAGTAGGCAACAGGGGTCTGCAACTAATGAAAAACTGTTTTTT.

This clone was observed a handful of times. V is TRBV27 and J is TRBJ1-2; TRBD1 matches 12 bases. The CDR3 sequence is 17 residues long. Germline V gene data show CDR1 as MNHEY and CDR2 as SMNVEV (reference sequence). The V gene end was trimmed by 6 bases and the J gene end by 0 bases; junction bases not matched to a gene: 8. The CDR3 DNA follows: TGTGCCAGCAGCCCCGGGACAGGGGGCAAAGCTAACTATGGCTACACCTTC. Protein sequence: CASSPGTGGKANYGYTF.

This clone was seen once. V is TRBV4-1 and J is TRBJ2-5; 8 positions agree with TRBD1. After removal of 4 bases from V and 5 bases from J, the junction contained 9 bases not matched to a gene. Germline lookup yields CDR1 MGHRA and CDR2 YSYEKL. This CDR3 is built from 15 residues. The CDR3 DNA follows: TGCGCCAGCAGCCCCCGGACAGGGTCATCTGAGACCCAGTACTTC. Residues: CASSPRTGSSETQYF.